The clone carrying this T cell receptor (beta chain) was observed many times. The data belong to a study of neurological immune-mediated disorders. Unsorted libraries were prepared from 2 million PBMCs that had been stored at -80 C. The CDR3 runs to 11 residues. The V and J ends lost 5 bases and 3 bases respectively, with 5 bases between them. Looked up from germline, CDR1 is ENHRY and CDR2 is SYGVKD. With 10-nucleotide random UMIs, 5'RACE was used to make the cDNA. TCRdb reprocessed the 5' RACE reads via MiXCR and lists one record per CDR3 protein. The sample holds approximately 58,000 distinct CDR3 sequences, roughly 10% seen once.

The clonotype comes from a man aged 55 to 69 in good health. This chain connects TRBV10-3 to TRBJ2-7; D remains ambiguous. The specimen sequenced was PBMCs. CDR3 sequence: CAISNNYEQYF. In DNA form, the CDR3 reads TGTGCCATCAGTAATAACTACGAGCAGTACTTC.